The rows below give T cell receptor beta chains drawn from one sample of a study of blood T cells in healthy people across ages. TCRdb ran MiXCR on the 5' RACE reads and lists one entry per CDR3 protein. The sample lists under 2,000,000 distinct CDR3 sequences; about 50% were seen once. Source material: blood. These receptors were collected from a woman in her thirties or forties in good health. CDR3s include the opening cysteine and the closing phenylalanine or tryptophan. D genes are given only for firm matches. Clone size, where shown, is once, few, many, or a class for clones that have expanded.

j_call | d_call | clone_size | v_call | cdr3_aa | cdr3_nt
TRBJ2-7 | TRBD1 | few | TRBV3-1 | CASSQAPGQGSYEQYF | TGTGCCAGCAGCCAAGCGCCGGGACAGGGCTCCTACGAGCAGTACTTC
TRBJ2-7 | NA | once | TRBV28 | CASNGHTRYEQYF | TGTGCCAGCAATGGGCATACCCGCTACGAGCAGTACTTC
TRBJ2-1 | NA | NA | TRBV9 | CASGGGGPREQFF | TGTGCCAGCGGGGGTGGGGGCCCTCGTGAGCAGTTCTTC
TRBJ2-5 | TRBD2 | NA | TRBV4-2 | CASSSLSLAGVETQYF | TGTGCCAGCAGCTCACTCTCACTAGCGGGGGTGGAGACCCAGTACTTC
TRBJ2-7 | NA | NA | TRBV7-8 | CASSLAVGKHRTYEQYF | TGTGCCAGCAGCTTAGCAGTAGGTAAACATAGGACCTACGAGCAGTACTTC
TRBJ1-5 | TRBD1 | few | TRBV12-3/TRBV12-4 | CASSLGQANQPQHF | TGTGCCAGCAGCTTAGGACAGGCGAATCAGCCCCAGCATTTT
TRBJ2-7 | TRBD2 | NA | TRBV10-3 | CAISESDGGGRYEQYF | TGTGCCATCAGTGAGTCGGACGGGGGGGGTAGGTACGAGCAGTACTTC
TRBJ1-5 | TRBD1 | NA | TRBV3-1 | CASSQGTGLNQPQHF | TGTGCCAGCAGCCAAGGGACAGGGTTAAATCAGCCCCAGCATTTT
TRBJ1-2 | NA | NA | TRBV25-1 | CASAQIGGVPSGYTF | TGTGCCAGCGCCCAAATCGGGGGGGTTCCTTCGGGCTACACCTTC
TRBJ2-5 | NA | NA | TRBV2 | CASSEVGQGGQTQYF | TGTGCCAGCAGTGAAGTAGGGCAGGGAGGACAGACCCAGTACTTC
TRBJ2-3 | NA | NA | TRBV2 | CASSPSPGKWTDTQYF | TGTGCCAGCAGTCCATCCCCAGGGAAATGGACAGATACGCAGTATTTT
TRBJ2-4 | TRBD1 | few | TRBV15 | CATGRGSGNIQYF | TGTGCCACCGGCAGGGGGTCTGGAAACATTCAGTACTTC
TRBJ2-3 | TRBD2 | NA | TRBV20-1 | CSVVLAGGGTDTQYF | TGCAGTGTTGTACTAGCGGGGGGCGGCACAGATACGCAGTATTTT
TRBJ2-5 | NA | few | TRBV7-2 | CASSKGHGETQYF | TGTGCCAGCAGCAAGGGACATGGAGAGACCCAGTACTTC
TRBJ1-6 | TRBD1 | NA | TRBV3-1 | CASSQESGGPYNSPLHF | TGTGCCAGCAGCCAAGAGTCAGGGGGTCCCTATAATTCACCCCTCCACTTT
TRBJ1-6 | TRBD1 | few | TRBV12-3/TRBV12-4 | CASRGRGLYNSPLHF | TGTGCCAGCAGGGGCAGGGGGCTCTATAATTCACCCCTCCACTTT
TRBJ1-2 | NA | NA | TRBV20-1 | CSARDSGGTF | TGCAGTGCTAGGGACAGTGGGGGCACCTTC
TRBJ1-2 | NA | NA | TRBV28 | CASSRAAGVGYTF | TGTGCCAGCAGCCGGGCCGCGGGGGTTGGCTACACCTTC
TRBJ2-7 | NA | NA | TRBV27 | CASSSVNSNYEQYF | TGTGCCAGCAGTTCAGTCAATTCCAATTACGAGCAGTACTTC
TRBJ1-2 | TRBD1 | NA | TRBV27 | CTSSSINSGQSYGYTF | TGTACCAGCAGTTCCATCAACTCGGGACAGTCTTATGGCTACACCTTC
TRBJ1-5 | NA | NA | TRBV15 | CATSRDRVSGQPQHF | TGTGCCACCAGCAGAGATCGTGTGAGTGGCCAGCCCCAGCATTTT
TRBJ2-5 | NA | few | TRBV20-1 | CSARAGQTKYQETQYF | TGCAGTGCTAGAGCCGGACAGACGAAGTACCAAGAGACCCAGTACTTC
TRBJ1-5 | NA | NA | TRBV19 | CASTWDSNPPNQPQHF | TGTGCCAGTACCTGGGACTCCAACCCCCCAAATCAGCCCCAGCATTTT
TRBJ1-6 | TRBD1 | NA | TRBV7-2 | CASSPGGGRGNSPLHF | TGTGCCAGCAGCCCAGGGGGGGGGCGGGGTAATTCACCCCTCCACTTT
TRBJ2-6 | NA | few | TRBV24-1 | CATNSGSSGANVLTF | TGTGCCACCAATTCCGGGAGCTCTGGGGCCAACGTCCTGACTTTC
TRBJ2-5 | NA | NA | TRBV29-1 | CSVSEGETQYF | TGCAGCGTTTCCGAGGGAGAGACCCAGTACTTC
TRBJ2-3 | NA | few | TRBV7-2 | CASRKESVSTDTQYF | TGTGCCAGCAGAAAAGAATCCGTTAGCACAGATACGCAGTATTTT
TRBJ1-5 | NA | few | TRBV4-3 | CASSQGAGANQPQHF | TGCGCCAGCAGCCAAGGGGCAGGCGCCAATCAGCCCCAGCATTTT
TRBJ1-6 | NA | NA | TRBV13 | CASSLGLGGRSLHF | TGTGCCAGCAGCTTAGGATTGGGGGGGCGATCCCTCCACTTT
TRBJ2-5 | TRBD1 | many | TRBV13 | CASSSTRQGETQYF | TGTGCCAGCAGCTCCACCCGACAGGGAGAGACCCAGTACTTC
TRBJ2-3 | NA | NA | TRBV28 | CASSFGQSRTDTQYF | TGTGCCAGCAGTTTCGGACAGAGCCGCACAGATACGCAGTATTTT
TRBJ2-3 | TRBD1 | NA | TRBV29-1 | CSVFGQGRDTQYF | TGCAGCGTTTTTGGACAGGGGCGGGATACGCAGTATTTT
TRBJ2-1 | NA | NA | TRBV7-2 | CASSVGRRNEQFF | TGTGCCAGCAGCGTGGGAAGGAGGAATGAGCAGTTCTTC
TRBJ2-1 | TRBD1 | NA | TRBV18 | CASSQPGTGENEQFF | TGTGCCAGCTCACAACCTGGGACAGGGGAAAATGAGCAGTTCTTC
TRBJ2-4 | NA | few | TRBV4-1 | CASSQEHTGQKNIQYF | TGCGCCAGCAGCCAAGAACACACCGGACAGAAAAACATTCAGTACTTC
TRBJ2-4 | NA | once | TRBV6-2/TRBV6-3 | CASTSGGGAADIQYF | TGTGCCAGCACTTCCGGAGGGGGGGCCGCGGACATTCAGTACTTC
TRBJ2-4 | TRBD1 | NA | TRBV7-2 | CASRKQGPKNIQYF | TGTGCCAGCAGAAAACAGGGGCCCAAAAACATTCAGTACTTC
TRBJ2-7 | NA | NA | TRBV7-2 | CASSTRGADQYEQYF | TGTGCCAGCAGCACCAGGGGAGCAGACCAATACGAGCAGTACTTC
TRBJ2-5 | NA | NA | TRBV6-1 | CASRSEGETQYF | TGTGCCAGCAGGAGCGAGGGTGAGACCCAGTACTTC
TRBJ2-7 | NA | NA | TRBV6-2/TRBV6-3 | CASRVAAAYEQYF | TGTGCCAGCAGGGTAGCGGCCGCCTACGAGCAGTACTTC
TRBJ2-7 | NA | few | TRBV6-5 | CASSNPLRAQSPEYEQYF | TGTGCCAGCAGTAACCCCCTCCGGGCCCAGTCCCCTGAGTACGAGCAGTACTTC